The rows below give T cell receptor beta chains drawn from one sample of a study of cytomegalovirus exposure and HLA in healthy donors. This table comes from immunoSEQ multiplex PCR, and its TCRdb copy is limited to in-frame clones, with some not included. The sample features more than 100,000 clones, with around 3.9% in its top ten. The sample consisted of PBMCs. All receptors derive from a man between 18 and 29 years old in good health and CMV-seronegative. Both conserved end residues are part of each CDR3. The D gene is left open where the match is weak.

d_call j_call v_call cdr3_nt cdr3_aa
TRBD2 TRBJ2-3 TRBV6-4 TGTGCCAGCAGCTGGACTAGCGGGGGCACAGATACGCAGTATTTT CASSWTSGGTDTQYF
TRBD1 TRBJ2-2 TRBV19 TGTGCCAGTAGTATTGGGACAGGGGCCGGGGAGCTGTTTTTT CASSIGTGAGELFF
. TRBJ2-7 TRBV19 TGTGCCAGGCCGGGGTATCCCAAACTTTTCGACGAGCAGTACTTC CARPGYPKLFDEQYF
TRBD2 TRBJ2-3 TRBV5-8 TGTGCCAGCAGCTCGGGACTAGCGGATTTTAATACGCAGTATTTT CASSSGLADFNTQYF
. TRBJ1-2 TRBV6-5 TGTGCCAGCAGTTACTCGAGGAGGAGCTTTTCAGATGGCTACACCTTC CASSYSRRSFSDGYTF
. TRBJ1-5 TRBV19 TGTGCCAGTAGGGTCCCGGGAACGGCGTGGAGCCAGCCCCAGCATTTT CASRVPGTAWSQPQHF
TRBD1 TRBJ1-4 TRBV5-1 TGCGCCAGCAGCCAACTTGGACAGGCAACTAATGAAAAACTGTTTTTT CASSQLGQATNEKLFF
TRBD1 TRBJ2-1 TRBV27 TGTGCCATCAAAAGGACAGGGGGGTGGAATGAGCAGTTCTTC CAIKRTGGWNEQFF
. TRBJ1-4 TRBV25-1 TGTGCCAGCAGTTTTGGGAGTCCTAATGAAAAACTGTTTTTT CASSFGSPNEKLFF
. TRBJ2-2 TRBV19 TGTGCCGGAAAGCGGGCCGCGAACACCGGGGAGCTGTTTTTT CAGKRAANTGELFF
. TRBJ2-5 TRBV28 TGTGCCAGCAGTTTAGTGGCCGGGTATGAAGAGACCCAGTACTTC CASSLVAGYEETQYF
. TRBJ1-1 TRBV5-1 TGCGCCAGCAGTATTATAGCTACCACTGAAGCTTTCTTT CASSIIATTEAFF
TRBD1 TRBJ1-6 TRBV10-3 TGTGCCACCAATAAGGGCACCGGGACAGGGGATTCACCCCTCCACTTT CATNKGTGTGDSPLHF
. TRBJ1-1 TRBV7-9 TGTGCCAGCAGCTTAGGTACAGGCGGAATACTTTACATGAACACTGAAGCTTTCTTT CASSLGTGGILYMNTEAFF
. TRBJ2-1 TRBV9 TGTGCCAGCAGCTCCCGACTCTCTGAGCAGTTCTTC CASSSRLSEQFF
TRBD2 TRBJ2-1 TRBV7-9 TGTGCCAGCAGCTTAGCTCCCTTTAGCGGGAGCCCTTCCTACAATGAGCAGTTCTTC CASSLAPFSGSPSYNEQFF
. TRBJ1-1 TRBV6-5 TGTGCCAGCAGTACGGGATACGCGAGGGAAGCTTTCTTT CASSTGYAREAFF
. TRBJ2-3 TRBV7-2 TGTGCCAGCAGCCTGGGACTTCAAACAGATACGCAGTATTTT CASSLGLQTDTQYF
. TRBJ1-2 TRBV29-1 TGCAGCGGCGGGGGCTACACCTTC CSGGGYTF
TRBD1 TRBJ1-2 TRBV29-1 TGCAGCGTTGGGGTTGGACAGGGACGATTCTATGGCTACACCTTC CSVGVGQGRFYGYTF
. TRBJ1-5 TRBV19 TGTGCCAGTAGTTACAGGGCTAGCAATCAGCCCCAGCATTTT CASSYRASNQPQHF
. TRBJ2-2 TRBV5-1 TGCGCCAGCAGCCTAGACAGGAGGACCGGGGAGCTGTTTTTT CASSLDRRTGELFF
TRBD1 TRBJ2-7 TRBV2 TGTGCCAGCAAGGGGACAGTCCACGAGCAGTACTTC CASKGTVHEQYF
. TRBJ2-3 TRBV6-5 TGTGCCAGCAGTTACTCTGGCGGGGTTGATACGCAGTATTTT CASSYSGGVDTQYF
. TRBJ1-1 TRBV6-6 TGTGCCAGCAGTTCCCGACAGGTAAACACTGAAGCTTTCTTT CASSSRQVNTEAFF
TRBD1 TRBJ1-5 TRBV7-9 TGTGCCAGCATCATCTCGGGACAGCTTAGCAATCAGCCCCAGCATTTT CASIISGQLSNQPQHF
. TRBJ1-4 TRBV15 TGTGCCACCAGCAGGTCGGGGGTGGCTGAAAAACTGTTTTTT CATSRSGVAEKLFF
TRBD1 TRBJ1-2 TRBV5-1 TGCGCCAGCAGCTTATCGGGACAGGGGGCAGTTGGCTACACCTTC CASSLSGQGAVGYTF
TRBD2 TRBJ2-3 TRBV2 TGTGCCAGCAGGACTAGCCCGAGCACAGATACGCAGTATTTT CASRTSPSTDTQYF
TRBD2 TRBJ2-1 TRBV7-6 TGTGCCAGCAGCCCCCTTAGCGGGATCTCCTACAATGAGCAGTTCTTC CASSPLSGISYNEQFF
TRBD2 TRBJ2-1 TRBV5-3 TGTGCCAGAAGTTGCCCCCGCCCCGGACTGGGCGGGGGGGCCCTTAGGAACAATGAGCAGTTCTTC CARSCPRPGLGGGALRNNEQFF
. TRBJ2-1 TRBV27 TGTGCCAGCACCCGAAGCCCCATCTACAATGAGCAGTTCTTC CASTRSPIYNEQFF
. TRBJ2-5 TRBV5-1 TGCGCCAGCAGCTTGGGGGGCTTACAAGAGACCCAGTACTTC CASSLGGLQETQYF
TRBD1 TRBJ2-5 TRBV27 TGTGCCAGCGGTAGACAGGGTCAAGAGACCCAGTACTTC CASGRQGQETQYF
. TRBJ2-3 TRBV27 TGTGCCAGCAGACACCGAGGGCCCCCGCAGGGGGATACGCAGTATTTT CASRHRGPPQGDTQYF
. TRBJ2-3 TRBV7-9 TGTGCCAGCAGCTCCGAAGGGGTTACGCAGTATTTT CASSSEGVTQYF
TRBD2 TRBJ2-2 TRBV5-1 TGCGCCAGCAGGACAGCGGGGAACGCGAACACCGGGGAGCTGTTTTTT CASRTAGNANTGELFF
. TRBJ1-2 TRBV15 TGTGCCACCAGCAGAGATTCGGGTTCCTATGGCTACACCTTC CATSRDSGSYGYTF
. TRBJ1-2 TRBV5-5 TGTGCCAGCAGCACGGACAGACGAGGCTACACCTTC CASSTDRRGYTF
. TRBJ1-5 TRBV19 TGTGCCACTGATACTTTTCAACAGGGATATCAGCCCCAGCATTTT CATDTFQQGYQPQHF
. TRBJ2-3 TRBV19 TGTGCCAGTAGTATCGGGATGGGGACAGATACGCAGTATTTT CASSIGMGTDTQYF
TRBD1 TRBJ1-2 TRBV2 TGTGCCAGCAGTGAATTTGGGCAGGGGGCTGACTATGGCTACACCTTC CASSEFGQGADYGYTF
. TRBJ1-2 TRBV28 TGTGCCAGCAGTTTTAGACAGACCTATGGCTACACCTTC CASSFRQTYGYTF
. TRBJ2-3 TRBV18 TGTGCCAGCTCACCACGCGGAGGTTACACAGATACGCAGTATTTT CASSPRGGYTDTQYF
. TRBJ2-7 TRBV11-3 TGTGCCAGCAGCTCACGAGGGGGCTACGAGCAGTACTTC CASSSRGGYEQYF
. TRBJ1-3 TRBV9 TGTGCCAGCAGCGTAGGAGGGTTTGGAAACACCATATATTTT CASSVGGFGNTIYF
. TRBJ2-2 TRBV30 TGTGCCTGGAGTTCGGGCACCGGGGAGCTGTTTTTT CAWSSGTGELFF
. TRBJ2-1 TRBV27 TGTGCCAGCAGTCCTTCAGGCCCTAACAATGAGCAGTTCTTC CASSPSGPNNEQFF
TRBD1 TRBJ2-7 TRBV7-9 TGTGCCAGCAGCCCGAACAGGGGACACAACCTCTACGAGCAGTACTTC CASSPNRGHNLYEQYF
TRBD1 TRBJ2-1 TRBV10-1 TGCGCCAGCAGTGAGTCGGCAGGGGGCAATGAGCAGTTCTTC CASSESAGGNEQFF
. TRBJ1-1 TRBV2 TGTGCCAGCAGTGAATCACAGGTGTCATCAGCTTTCTTT CASSESQVSSAFF
. TRBJ1-5 TRBV27 TGTGCCAGCAGTACAGGGATCAATCAGCCCCAGCATTTT CASSTGINQPQHF
. TRBJ2-7 TRBV13 TGTGCCAGCAGCTTAGAGGGGCGCTCCGAGCAGTACTTC CASSLEGRSEQYF
. TRBJ2-1 TRBV2 TGTGCCAGCATACGTGATGTTGGGGGCCCCAATGGGCAGTTCTTC CASIRDVGGPNGQFF
. TRBJ1-2 TRBV6-6 TGTGCCAGCAGTTACGACAGTAACTATGGCTACACCTTC CASSYDSNYGYTF